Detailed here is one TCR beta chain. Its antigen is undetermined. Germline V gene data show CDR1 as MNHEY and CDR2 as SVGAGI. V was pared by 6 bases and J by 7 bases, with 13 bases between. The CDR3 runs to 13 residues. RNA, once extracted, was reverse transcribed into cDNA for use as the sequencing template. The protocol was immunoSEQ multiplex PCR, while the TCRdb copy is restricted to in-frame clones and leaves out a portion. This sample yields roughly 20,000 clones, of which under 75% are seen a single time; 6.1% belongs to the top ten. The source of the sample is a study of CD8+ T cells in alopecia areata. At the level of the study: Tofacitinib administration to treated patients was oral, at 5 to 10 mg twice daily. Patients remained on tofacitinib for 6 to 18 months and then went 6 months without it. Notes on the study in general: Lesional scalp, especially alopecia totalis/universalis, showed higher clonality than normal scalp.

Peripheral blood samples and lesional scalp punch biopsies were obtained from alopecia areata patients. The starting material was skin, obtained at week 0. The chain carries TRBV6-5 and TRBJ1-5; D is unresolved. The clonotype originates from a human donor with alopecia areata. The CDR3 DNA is TGTGCCAGCAGCCCCGTCGTTGGACAGCCCCAGCATTTT. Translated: CASSPVVGQPQHF.